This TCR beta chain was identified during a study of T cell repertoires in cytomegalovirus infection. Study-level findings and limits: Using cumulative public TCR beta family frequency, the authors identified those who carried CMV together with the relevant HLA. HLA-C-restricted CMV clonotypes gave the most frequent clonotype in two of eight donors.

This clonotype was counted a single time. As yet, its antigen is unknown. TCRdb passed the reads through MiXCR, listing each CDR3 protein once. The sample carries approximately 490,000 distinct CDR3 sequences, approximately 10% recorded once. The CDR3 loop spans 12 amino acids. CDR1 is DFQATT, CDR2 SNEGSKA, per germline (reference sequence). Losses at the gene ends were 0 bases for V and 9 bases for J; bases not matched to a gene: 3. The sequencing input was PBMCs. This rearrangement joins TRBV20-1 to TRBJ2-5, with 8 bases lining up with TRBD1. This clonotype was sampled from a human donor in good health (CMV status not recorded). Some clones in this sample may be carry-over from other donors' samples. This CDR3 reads CSARDWTGSQYF. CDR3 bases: TGCAGTGCTAGAGATTGGACAGGGTCCCAGTACTTC.